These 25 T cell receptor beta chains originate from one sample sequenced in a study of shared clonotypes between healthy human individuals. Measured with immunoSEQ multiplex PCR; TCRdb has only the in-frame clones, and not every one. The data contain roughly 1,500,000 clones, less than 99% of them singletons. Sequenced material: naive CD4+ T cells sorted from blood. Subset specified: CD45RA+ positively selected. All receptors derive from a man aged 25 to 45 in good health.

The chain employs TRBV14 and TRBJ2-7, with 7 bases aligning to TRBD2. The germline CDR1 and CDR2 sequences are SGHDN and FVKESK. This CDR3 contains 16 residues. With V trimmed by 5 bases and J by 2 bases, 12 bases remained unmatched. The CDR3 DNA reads TGTGCCAGCAGCTTACAGGCTAGCGGTCGTACCTACGAGCAGTACTTC. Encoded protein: CASSLQASGRTYEQYF.

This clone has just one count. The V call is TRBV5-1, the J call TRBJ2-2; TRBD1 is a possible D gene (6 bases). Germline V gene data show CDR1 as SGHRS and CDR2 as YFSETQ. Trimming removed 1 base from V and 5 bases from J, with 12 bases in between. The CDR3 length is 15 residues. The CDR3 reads CASSLRGGLTGELFF. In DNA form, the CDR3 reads TGCGCCAGCAGCTTGAGAGGGGGATTGACCGGGGAGCTGTTTTTT.

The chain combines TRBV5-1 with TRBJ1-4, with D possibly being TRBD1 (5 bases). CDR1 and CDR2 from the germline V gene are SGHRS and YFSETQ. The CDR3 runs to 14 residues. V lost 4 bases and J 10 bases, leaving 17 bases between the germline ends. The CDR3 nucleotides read TGCGCCAGCAGCAGGGACCAAGCCGAGGGAAAACTGTTTTTT. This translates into CASSRDQAEGKLFF.

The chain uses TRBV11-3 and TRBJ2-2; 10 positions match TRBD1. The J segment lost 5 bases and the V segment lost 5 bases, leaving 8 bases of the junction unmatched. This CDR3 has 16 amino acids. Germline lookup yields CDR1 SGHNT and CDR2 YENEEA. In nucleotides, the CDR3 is TGTGCCAGCAGCCCCCGGGACAGGGGTATGACCGGGGAGCTGTTTTTT. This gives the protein CASSPRDRGMTGELFF.

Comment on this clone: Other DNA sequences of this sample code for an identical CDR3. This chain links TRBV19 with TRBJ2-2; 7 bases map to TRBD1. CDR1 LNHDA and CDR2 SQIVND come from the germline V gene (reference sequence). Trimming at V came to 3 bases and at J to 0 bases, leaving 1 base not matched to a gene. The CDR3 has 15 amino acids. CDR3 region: CASSIGQANTGELFF. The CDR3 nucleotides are TGTGCCAGTAGTATCGGACAGGCGAACACCGGGGAGCTGTTTTTT.

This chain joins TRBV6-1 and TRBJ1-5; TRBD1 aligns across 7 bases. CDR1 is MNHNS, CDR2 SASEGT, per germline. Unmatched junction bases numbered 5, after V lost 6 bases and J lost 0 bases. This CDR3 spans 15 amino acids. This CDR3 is CASRGQRYSNQPQHF. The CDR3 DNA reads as TGTGCCAGCAGGGGACAGCGATATAGCAATCAGCCCCAGCATTTT.

The CDR3 protein is CASSSFLAGGPRENEQFF. CDR3 DNA: TGTGCCAGCAGCTCTTTTCTAGCGGGAGGGCCGAGGGAGAATGAGCAGTTCTTC. The gene calls are TRBV11-2 and TRBJ2-1; 12 nucleotides match TRBD2. This CDR3 region has 18 residues. Unmatched junction bases numbered 14, after V lost 4 bases and J lost 7 bases. Germline assignment: CDR1 SGHAT and CDR2 FQNNGV.

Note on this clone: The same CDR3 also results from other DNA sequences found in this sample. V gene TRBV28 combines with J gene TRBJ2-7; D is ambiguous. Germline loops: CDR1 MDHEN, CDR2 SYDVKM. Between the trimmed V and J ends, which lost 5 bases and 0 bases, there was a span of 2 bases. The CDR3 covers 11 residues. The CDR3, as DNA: TGTGCCAGCAGTGCCTCCTACGAGCAGTACTTC. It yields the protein CASSASYEQYF.

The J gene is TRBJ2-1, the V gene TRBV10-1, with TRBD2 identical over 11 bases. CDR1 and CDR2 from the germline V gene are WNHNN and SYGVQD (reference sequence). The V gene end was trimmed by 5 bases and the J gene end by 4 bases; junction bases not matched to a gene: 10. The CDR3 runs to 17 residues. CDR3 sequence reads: CASSPSVTSGSYNEQFF. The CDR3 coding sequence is TGCGCCAGCAGTCCGTCAGTCACTAGCGGGAGTTACAATGAGCAGTTCTTC.

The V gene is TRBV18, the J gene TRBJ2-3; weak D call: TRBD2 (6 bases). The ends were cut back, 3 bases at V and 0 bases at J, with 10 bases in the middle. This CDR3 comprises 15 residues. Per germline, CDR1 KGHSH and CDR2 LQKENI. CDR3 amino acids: CASSPAGLSTDTQYF. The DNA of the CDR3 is TGTGCCAGCTCACCCGCCGGACTAAGCACAGATACGCAGTATTTT.

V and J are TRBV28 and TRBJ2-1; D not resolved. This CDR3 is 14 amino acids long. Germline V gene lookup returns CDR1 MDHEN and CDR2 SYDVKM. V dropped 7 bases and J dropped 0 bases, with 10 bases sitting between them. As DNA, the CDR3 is TGTGCCAGCACGCCGGCGAGCTCCTACAATGAGCAGTTCTTC. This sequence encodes CASTPASSYNEQFF.

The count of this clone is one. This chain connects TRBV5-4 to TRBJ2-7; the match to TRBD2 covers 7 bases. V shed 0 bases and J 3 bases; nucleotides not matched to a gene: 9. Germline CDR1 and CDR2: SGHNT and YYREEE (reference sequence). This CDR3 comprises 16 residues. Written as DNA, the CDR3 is TGTGCCAGCAGCTTGGGAACTAGCGAGATACTCTACGAGCAGTACTTC. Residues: CASSLGTSEILYEQYF.

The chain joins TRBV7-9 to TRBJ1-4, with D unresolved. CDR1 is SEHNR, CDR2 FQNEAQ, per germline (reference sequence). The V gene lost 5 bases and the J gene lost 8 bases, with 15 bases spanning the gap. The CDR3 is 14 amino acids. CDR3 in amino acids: CASSPLRSSEKLFF. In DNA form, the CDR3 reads TGTGCCAGCAGCCCTCTTCGCTCCTCCGAAAAACTGTTTTTT.

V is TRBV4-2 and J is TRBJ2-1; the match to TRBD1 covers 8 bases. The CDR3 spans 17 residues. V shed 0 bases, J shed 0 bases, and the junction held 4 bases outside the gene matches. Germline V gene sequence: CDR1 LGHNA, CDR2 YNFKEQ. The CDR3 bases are TGTGCCAGCAGCCAAGAGAGGGGACAGGACTCCTACAATGAGCAGTTCTTC. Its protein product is CASSQERGQDSYNEQFF.

As DNA, the CDR3 is TGTGCCAGCAGCCCCCTCCGGGACTCAAGCACAGATACGCAGTATTTT. It is translated as CASSPLRDSSTDTQYF. V gene TRBV9 combines with J gene TRBJ2-3; a weak D match, TRBD2 (6 bases). The germline gives CDR1 SGDLS, CDR2 YYNGEE. V lost 4 bases, J lost 0 bases, and 15 bases lay in between. CDR3 length: 16 residues. The full variable domain, rest sourced from reference TRBV9 and TRBJ2-3, is DSGVTQTPKHLITATGQRVTLRCSPRSGDLSVYWYQQSLDQGLQFLIQYYNGEERAKGNILERFSAQQFPDLHSELNLSSLELGDSALYFCASSPLRDSSTDTQYFGPGTRLTVL.

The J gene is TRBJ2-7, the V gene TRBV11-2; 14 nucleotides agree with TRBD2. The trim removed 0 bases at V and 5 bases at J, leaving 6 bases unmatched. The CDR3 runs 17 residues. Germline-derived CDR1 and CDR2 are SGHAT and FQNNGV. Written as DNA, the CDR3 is TGTGCCAGCAGCTTAGATCAGCCGGGACTAGCGGGAGACGAGCAGTACTTC. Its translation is CASSLDQPGLAGDEQYF.

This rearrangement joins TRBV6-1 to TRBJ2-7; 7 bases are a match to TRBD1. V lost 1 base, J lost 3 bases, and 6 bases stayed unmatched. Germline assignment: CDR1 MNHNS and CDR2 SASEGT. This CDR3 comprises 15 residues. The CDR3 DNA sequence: TGTGCCAGCAGTGAAGATTGGGACAGCTACTACGAGCAGTACTTC. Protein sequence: CASSEDWDSYYEQYF.

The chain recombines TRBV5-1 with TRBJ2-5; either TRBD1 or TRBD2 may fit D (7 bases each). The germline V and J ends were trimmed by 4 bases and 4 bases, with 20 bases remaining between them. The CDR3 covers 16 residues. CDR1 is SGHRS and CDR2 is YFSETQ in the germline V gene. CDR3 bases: TGCGCCAGCAGCCCTGGGAGGGGGCGGTTTGGAGAGACCCAGTACTTC. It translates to CASSPGRGRFGETQYF.

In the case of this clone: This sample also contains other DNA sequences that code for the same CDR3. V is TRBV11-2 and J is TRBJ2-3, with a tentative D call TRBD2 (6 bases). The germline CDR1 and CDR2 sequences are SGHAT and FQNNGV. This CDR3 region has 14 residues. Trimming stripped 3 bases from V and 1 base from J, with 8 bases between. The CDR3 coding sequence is TGTGCCAGCAGCTTGGGGGGTCGCACAGATACGCAGTATTTT. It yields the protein CASSLGGRTDTQYF.

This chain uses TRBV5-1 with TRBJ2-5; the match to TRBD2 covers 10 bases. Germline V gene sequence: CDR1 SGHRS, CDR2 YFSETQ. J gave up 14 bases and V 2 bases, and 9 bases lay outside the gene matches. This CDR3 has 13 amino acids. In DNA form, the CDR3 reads TGCGCCAGCAGCTTAAGAGCGGGAGGGCCATATTACTTC. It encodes CASSLRAGGPYYF. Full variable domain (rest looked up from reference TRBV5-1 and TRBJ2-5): KAGVTQTPRYLIKTRGQQVTLSCSPISGHRSVSWYQQTPGQGLQFLFEYFSETQRNKGNFPGRFSGRQFSNSRSEMNVSTLELGDSALYLCASSLRAGGPYYFGPGTRLLVL.

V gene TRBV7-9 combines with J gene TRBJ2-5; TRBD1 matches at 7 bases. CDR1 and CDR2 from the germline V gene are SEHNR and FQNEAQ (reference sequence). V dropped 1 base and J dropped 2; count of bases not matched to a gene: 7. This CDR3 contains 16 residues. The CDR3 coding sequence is TGTGCCAGCAGCTTAGGTAGGGACAGCTTTCAAGAGACCCAGTACTTC. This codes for CASSLGRDSFQETQYF.

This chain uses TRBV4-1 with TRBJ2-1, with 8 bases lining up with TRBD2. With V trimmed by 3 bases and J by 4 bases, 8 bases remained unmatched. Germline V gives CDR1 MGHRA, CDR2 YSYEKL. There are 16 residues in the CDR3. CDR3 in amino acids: CASSQPGTRGYNEQFF. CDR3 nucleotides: TGCGCCAGCAGCCAGCCCGGGACTAGGGGATACAATGAGCAGTTCTTC.

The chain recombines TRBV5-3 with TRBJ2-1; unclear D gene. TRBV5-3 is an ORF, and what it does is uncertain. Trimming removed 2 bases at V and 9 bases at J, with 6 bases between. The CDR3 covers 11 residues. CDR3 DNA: TGTGCCAGAAGCTTTCGCCTTGAGCAGTTCTTC. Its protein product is CARSFRLEQFF.

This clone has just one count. The CDR3 bases are TGTGCCAGCAGCCGCAGCGCAACCTTTGGAAACACCATATATTTT. As protein: CASSRSATFGNTIYF. The gene calls are TRBV4-2 and TRBJ1-3; D call uncertain. Germline CDR1 is LGHNA and CDR2 is YNFKEQ. Trimming stripped 4 bases from V and 3 bases from J, with 13 bases between. The length of the CDR3 is 15 residues.

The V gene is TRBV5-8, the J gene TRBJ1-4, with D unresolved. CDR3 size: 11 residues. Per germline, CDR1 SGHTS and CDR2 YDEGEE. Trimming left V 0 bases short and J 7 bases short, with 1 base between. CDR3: CASSLVEKLFF. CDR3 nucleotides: TGTGCCAGCAGCTTGGTTGAAAAACTGTTTTTT.